This passage covers 30 T cell receptor beta chains from one sample sequenced in a study of blood T cells in healthy people across ages (dated by TCRdb to between 2015 and 2017). Libraries were constructed by 5' RACE. The instrument was an Illumina HiSeq 2500. A second roughly 6 to 12 cycle PCR used a sample-barcoded 5' primer and a J-beta primer mix. TCRdb reran the public reads through fastp at Q25 and MiXCR, keeping productive beta chains. Each CDR3 protein appears once, grouped with its most common genes and DNA. The sample table holds roughly 1.7 million distinct CDR3 sequences, of which about 35% were seen once. The ten largest clones represent roughly 10% of the sample. Sequencing used blood. These receptors were obtained from a woman in her twenties or thirties in good health.

This chain links TRBV7-6 with TRBJ2-7; D remains unclear. V was cut by 1 base and J by 0 bases, with 19 bases left in between. Germline CDR1 reads SGHVS; CDR2 reads FNYEAQ. The CDR3 is 18 residues long. The CDR3 reads CASSLGDWRKPSSYEQYF. The CDR3 DNA sequence: TGTGCCAGCAGCTTAGGAGACTGGCGAAAACCTTCCTCCTACGAGCAGTACTTC.

This clonotype was found a few times. The genes are TRBV7-6 and TRBJ2-7; possible D gene TRBD1, 6 bases. Trimming removed 5 bases at V and 4 bases at J, with 21 bases between. This CDR3 is built from 16 residues. The germline V gene has CDR1 SGHVS and CDR2 FNYEAQ. CDR3 residues: CASSAYTGSSSYEQYF. CDR3 nucleotide sequence: TGTGCCAGCAGCGCCTACACAGGGTCAAGTTCTTACGAGCAGTACTTC.

V gene TRBV28 combines with J gene TRBJ1-1; D possibly corresponds to TRBD1 (5 bases). Germline CDR1 and CDR2: MDHEN and SYDVKM. Trimming took 3 bases from V and 2 from J, leaving 19 bases between them. This CDR3 is built from 17 residues. As DNA, the CDR3 is TGTGCCAGCAGTTTTCCCATTAACGACAGATTAAACACTGAAGCTTTCTTT. This sequence encodes CASSFPINDRLNTEAFF.

This clonotype turned up a few times. The chain uses TRBV11-2 and TRBJ2-7; no firm D call. V was clipped by 1 base and J by 1 base, with 8 bases between them. The CDR3 consists of 14 residues. Germline CDR1 reads SGHAT; CDR2 reads FQNNGV. In DNA, the CDR3 is TGTGCCAGCAGCTTAGGGCCGGAATCCTACGAGCAGTACTTC. Amino acids: CASSLGPESYEQYF.

This clonotype was seen at least ten times. This chain joins TRBV7-9 and TRBJ2-5; D perhaps matches TRBD1 (6 bases). Germline CDR1 reads SEHNR; CDR2 reads FQNEAQ (reference sequence). Trimming took off 5 bases at V and 3 bases at J, with 19 bases between the two ends. This CDR3 is 16 amino acids long. CDR3 DNA: TGTGCCAGCAGCATTATGTGGGGCAGGGGAGAAGAGACCCAGTACTTC. Encoded protein: CASSIMWGRGEETQYF. Combining the CDR3 with reference TRBV7-9 and TRBJ2-5 gives the whole variable domain DTGVSQNPRHKITKRGQNVTFRCDPISEHNRLYWYRQTLGQGPEFLTYFQNEAQLEKSRLLSDRFSAERPKGSFSTLEIQRTEQGDSAMYLCASSIMWGRGEETQYFGPGTRLLVL.

This clonotype was picked up a small number of times. This chain links TRBV6-5 with TRBJ1-2; TRBD1 is a possible D gene (5 bases). This CDR3 contains 14 residues. The ends were cut back, 6 bases at V and 3 bases at J, with 14 bases in the middle. Germline lookup yields CDR1 MNHEY and CDR2 SVGAGI. In nucleotides, the CDR3 is TGTGCCAGCAGATTCTCCGGGACGGACTATGGCTACACCTTC. Encoded protein: CASRFSGTDYGYTF.

The chain employs TRBV6-1 and TRBJ2-1; no firm D call. This CDR3 has 14 amino acids. With 3 bases removed from V and 0 bases from J, the gap between germline ends came to 6 bases. Germline CDR1 is MNHNS and CDR2 is SASEGT. CDR3 bases: TGTGCCAGCAGTGATGACCCCTCCTACAATGAGCAGTTCTTC. This encodes CASSDDPSYNEQFF.

The V call is TRBV6-1, the J call TRBJ1-1; 11 nucleotides line up with TRBD1. There are 15 residues in the CDR3. J lost 3 bases, V lost 9 bases, and 9 bases had no gene match. Germline CDR1 and CDR2: MNHNS and SASEGT. The CDR3 region has the DNA TGTGCCAGTCCGGGACAGGGGGTTTGGTACACTGAAGCTTTCTTT. Amino acid sequence: CASPGQGVWYTEAFF.

The chain couples TRBV28 to TRBJ2-1, with 9 bases matching TRBD1. V shed 5 bases, J shed 2 bases, and the junction held 19 bases outside the gene matches. CDR1 and CDR2 from the germline V gene are MDHEN and SYDVKM. The CDR3 is 20 amino acids. DNA for the CDR3: TGTGCCAGCAGTGGCCCCGGGACAGGGTTGATCCGGGCCACCTACAATGAGCAGTTCTTC. Its translation: CASSGPGTGLIRATYNEQFF.

This clonotype was picked up a small number of times. J is TRBJ2-3 and V is TRBV20-1; D perhaps matches TRBD2 (6 bases). The CDR3 spans 17 residues. V was shortened by 5 bases and J by 0 bases, with 21 bases between the two germline ends. Germline CDR1 and CDR2: DFQATT and SNEGSKA (reference sequence). The CDR3 is CSAPSGGALASTDTQYF. In DNA form, the CDR3 reads TGCAGTGCTCCCTCGGGCGGGGCCCTAGCTAGCACAGATACGCAGTATTTT.

CDR3: CSARVGVWGTEAFF. For the CDR3, the DNA is TGCAGTGCTAGAGTCGGGGTTTGGGGCACTGAAGCTTTCTTT. The gene calls are TRBV20-1 and TRBJ1-1; D is ambiguous. The V gene's germline CDR1 is DFQATT and CDR2 SNEGSKA (reference sequence). V dropped 1 base and J dropped 4 bases, with 13 bases sitting between them. CDR3 length: 14 amino acids.

Concerning this clonotype: This may stem from a read error, because a much larger clone lies one nucleotide away. CDR3 bases: TGTACCAGCAGCGTAGGCCCCACAGATACGCAGTATTTT. This encodes CTSSVGPTDTQYF. V usage is TRBV9 and J usage is TRBJ2-3; D is undetermined. The CDR3 is 13 amino acids. The germline gives CDR1 SGDLS, CDR2 YYNGEE.

Only a few counts were recorded for this clonotype. The chain has TRBV29-1 and TRBJ2-5; tentatively, D is TRBD1 or TRBD2 (6 bases each). The CDR3 totals 13 residues. Trimming shortened V by 4 bases and J by 5 bases, and 14 bases separated the two germline ends. Germline loops: CDR1 SQVTM, CDR2 ANQGSEA. CDR3 nucleotides: TGCAGCGTTGCAGCAGGGGCGGGGGAGACCCAGTACTTC. It specifies CSVAAGAGETQYF.

The chain uses TRBV3-1 and TRBJ1-1, with 7 bases fitting TRBD1. Germline V gene sequence: CDR1 LGHDT, CDR2 YNNKEL (reference sequence). V trimming: 5 bases; J trimming: 4 bases; junction bases outside the gene matches: 7. The CDR3 is 14 amino acids. CDR3 DNA sequence: TGTGCCAGCAGCGCTTCCGGGACAGTCACTGAAGCTTTCTTT. This gives the protein CASSASGTVTEAFF.

J is TRBJ2-3 and V is TRBV10-3, with 8 bases lining up with TRBD2. The CDR3 has 16 amino acids. CDR1 is ENHRY and CDR2 is SYGVKD in the germline V gene. V gave up 1 base and J gave up 1 base; unmatched junction bases: 4. CDR3 loop: CAISEYGGGRTDTQYF. The DNA of the CDR3 is TGTGCCATCAGTGAGTATGGCGGGGGGCGCACAGATACGCAGTATTTT.

Here the CDR3 DNA reads TGTGCCAGCTCACCACTCGGGACAGGGGGCGAGACCCAGTACTTC. Encoded protein: CASSPLGTGGETQYF. This sequence joins TRBV18 and TRBJ2-5; 12 bases are shared with TRBD1. Germline V gene lookup returns CDR1 KGHSH and CDR2 LQKENI. V trimming: 1 base; J trimming: 5 bases; junction bases outside the gene matches: 2. The length of the CDR3 is 15 residues. Combining the CDR3 with reference TRBV18 and TRBJ2-5 gives the whole variable domain NAGVMQNPRHLVRRRGQEARLRCSPMKGHSHVYWYRQLPEEGLKFMVYLQKENIIDESGMPKERFSAEFPKEGPSILRIQQVVRGDSAAYFCASSPLGTGGETQYFGPGTRLLVL.

This rearrangement joins TRBV27 to TRBJ2-1; TRBD2 agrees at 7 bases. This CDR3 is 16 amino acids long. In germline, CDR1 is MNHEY, CDR2 SMNVEV (reference sequence). The V and J ends lost 5 bases and 8 bases, in that order; junction bases with no gene match: 15. CDR3 sequence: CASSTPRGRASYEQFF. The CDR3 coding sequence is TGTGCCAGCAGTACTCCTCGGGGGAGGGCCTCCTATGAGCAGTTCTTC.

The gene calls are TRBV2 and TRBJ2-1, with 12 bases fitting TRBD2. J lost 2 bases, V lost 4 bases, and 3 bases had no gene match. The CDR3 is 16 amino acids. CDR1 and CDR2 (germline): SNHLY, FYNNEI. CDR3 sequence reads: CASSVSSGGAYNEQFF. Written as DNA, the CDR3 is TGTGCCAGCAGTGTCTCTAGCGGGGGGGCCTACAATGAGCAGTTCTTC.

V gene TRBV5-1 combines with J gene TRBJ2-1; TRBD1 agrees at 7 bases. The germline V gene has CDR1 SGHRS and CDR2 YFSETQ. V gave up 2 bases and J gave up 7 bases; unmatched junction bases: 6. The CDR3 has 14 amino acids. CDR3 loop: CASSFGTVKNEQFF. CDR3 nucleotides: TGCGCCAGCAGCTTTGGGACAGTCAAAAATGAGCAGTTCTTC.

Details on this clonotype: The junction shows a germline mismatch at one end, possibly a read error. The genes are TRBV2 and TRBJ2-7; D tentatively reads TRBD1 or TRBD2 (5 bases each). This CDR3 contains 15 residues. Germline assignment: CDR1 SNHLY and CDR2 FYNNEI. The CDR3 sequence is CASSEGPGRNYERYF. In DNA, the CDR3 is TGTGCCAGCAGTGAAGGGCCAGGGAGAAACTACGAGCGGTACTTC.

The rearrangement joins TRBV20-1 to TRBJ2-1; D is possibly TRBD2 (6 bases). In germline, CDR1 is DFQATT, CDR2 SNEGSKA (reference sequence). The CDR3 covers 15 residues. V gave up 0 bases and J gave up 3 bases, with 12 bases separating them. CDR3 in DNA: TGCAGTGCTAGAGAGCGACTAGTTCTCTACAATGAGCAGTTCTTC. Translated: CSARERLVLYNEQFF.

The table lists this clonotype with a count of one. This sequence may be a read error, since a much larger clone differs from it by one base. The rearrangement links TRBV12-3 or TRBV12-4 to TRBJ2-3; D not certain. The CDR3 runs to 14 residues. Here the CDR3 reads CASSLFGLTDAQYF. The CDR3 DNA reads as TGTGCCAGCAGTTTGTTCGGGTTAACAGATGCGCAGTATTTT.

The sample holds many counts of this clonotype. The rearrangement joins TRBV29-1 to TRBJ2-7; no clear D gene. The germline V gene encodes CDR1 SQVTM and CDR2 ANQGSEA. The V gene lost 4 bases and the J gene lost 6 bases, with 13 bases spanning the gap. This CDR3 has 12 amino acids. Here the CDR3 DNA reads TGCAGCGTTGGTGGCAGGACCCCCGAGCAGTACTTC. Residues: CSVGGRTPEQYF.

This clonotype appeared many times. The chain recombines TRBV12-3 or TRBV12-4 with TRBJ2-3; 7 bases fit TRBD2. V shed 2 bases, J shed 3 bases, and the junction held 8 bases outside the gene matches. The CDR3 sequence is 16 residues long. In DNA, the CDR3 is TGTGCCAGCAGTTTACGACTAGCCCTGGGTACAGATACGCAGTATTTT. Protein sequence: CASSLRLALGTDTQYF.

The CDR3 here is CASSVEADFYEQYF. The CDR3 DNA sequence: TGTGCCAGCAGCGTAGAGGCAGATTTCTACGAGCAGTACTTC. The chain joins TRBV9 to TRBJ2-7; the D is unclear. Germline-derived CDR1 and CDR2 are SGDLS and YYNGEE. The CDR3 spans 14 residues. V lost 0 bases and J lost 3, with 10 bases in between.

This clonotype came up a few times. V and J are TRBV15 and TRBJ2-7; a possible D gene is TRBD1 (5 bases). Trimming shortened V by 5 bases and J by 2 bases, and 16 bases separated the two germline ends. From germline, CDR1 is LNHNV and CDR2 YYDKDF (reference sequence). The CDR3 has 15 residues. CDR3 residues: CATSSGSRAAYEQYF. The CDR3 DNA follows: TGTGCCACCAGCTCAGGTAGCAGGGCGGCCTACGAGCAGTACTTC.

This clonotype came up many times. The rearrangement joins TRBV14 to TRBJ2-7; D may be TRBD1 (6 bases). The germline V gene has CDR1 SGHDN and CDR2 FVKESK. CDR3 length equals 14 residues. V lost 2 bases and J lost 0, with 8 bases in between. The CDR3 reads CASSQQGNSYEQYF. Written as DNA, the CDR3 is TGTGCCAGCAGCCAACAGGGGAACTCCTACGAGCAGTACTTC.

V gene TRBV19 combines with J gene TRBJ2-2; maybe TRBD2 (5 bases). CDR1 and CDR2 from the germline V gene are LNHDA and SQIVND (reference sequence). Trimming took 4 bases from V and 2 from J, leaving 11 bases between them. The length of the CDR3 is 15 residues. The CDR3 DNA sequence: TGTGCCAGTAGTACCGCGGAGGTTAACACCGGGGAGCTGTTTTTT. Protein product: CASSTAEVNTGELFF. The full variable domain, with the rest looked up from reference TRBV19 and TRBJ2-2, is DGGITQSPKYLFRKEGQNVTLSCEQNLNHDAMYWYRQDPGQGLRLIYYSQIVNDFQKGDIAEGYSVSREKKESFPLTVTSAQKNPTAFYLCASSTAEVNTGELFFGEGSRLTVL.

The chain recombines TRBV5-4 with TRBJ2-7; D remains ambiguous. The CDR3 covers 14 residues. CDR1 and CDR2 from the germline V gene are SGHNT and YYREEE (reference sequence). V dropped 5 bases and J dropped 5 bases, with 17 bases sitting between them. CDR3 DNA sequence: TGTGCCAGCAGTATCCTCGGTGCTAGTGACGAGCAGTACTTC. This sequence encodes CASSILGASDEQYF.

In this sample, this clonotype turned up many times. The V and J genes are TRBV10-3 and TRBJ1-2; 12 bases align to TRBD1. The germline CDR1 and CDR2 sequences are ENHRY and SYGVKD. V shed 3 bases and J 4 bases; nucleotides not matched to a gene: 6. CDR3 size: 16 residues. The CDR3, as DNA: TGTGCCATCAGTGATTCCGGGACAGGGGGCCTCTATGGCTACACCTTC. This encodes CAISDSGTGGLYGYTF.